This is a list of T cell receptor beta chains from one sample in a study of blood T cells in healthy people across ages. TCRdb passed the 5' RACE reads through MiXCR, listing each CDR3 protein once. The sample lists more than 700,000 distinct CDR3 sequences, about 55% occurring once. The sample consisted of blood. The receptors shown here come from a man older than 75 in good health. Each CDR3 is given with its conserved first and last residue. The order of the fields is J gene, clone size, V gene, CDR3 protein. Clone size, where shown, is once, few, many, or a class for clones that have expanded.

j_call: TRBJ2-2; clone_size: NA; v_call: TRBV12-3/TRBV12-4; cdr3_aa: CASSFRLAVNTGELFF
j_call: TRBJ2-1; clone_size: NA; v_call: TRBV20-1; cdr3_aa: CSARDPKGERYNEQFF
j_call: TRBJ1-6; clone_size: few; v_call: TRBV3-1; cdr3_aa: CASSQETANSPLHF
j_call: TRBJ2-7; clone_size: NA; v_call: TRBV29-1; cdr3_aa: CSVEFLDGLSYEQYF
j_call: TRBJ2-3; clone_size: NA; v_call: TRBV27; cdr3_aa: CASSLHLAGGTDTQYF
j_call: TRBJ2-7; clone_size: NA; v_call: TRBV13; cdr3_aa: CASSLRDLNEQYF
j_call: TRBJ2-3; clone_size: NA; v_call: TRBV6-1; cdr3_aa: CASETGFRTDTQYF
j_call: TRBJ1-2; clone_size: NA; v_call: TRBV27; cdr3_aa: CASSFREKDYGYTF
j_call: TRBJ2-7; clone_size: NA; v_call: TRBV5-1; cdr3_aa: CASSMRDISYEQYF
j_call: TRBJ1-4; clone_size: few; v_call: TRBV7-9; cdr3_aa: CASSRGTVYEKLFF
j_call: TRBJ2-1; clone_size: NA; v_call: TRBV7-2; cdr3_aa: CASSSEGGVPSYNEQFF
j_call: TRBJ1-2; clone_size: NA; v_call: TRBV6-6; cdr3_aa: CASSYTGLISTGHTF
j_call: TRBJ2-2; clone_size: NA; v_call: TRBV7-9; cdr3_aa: CASSPFWNGGELFF
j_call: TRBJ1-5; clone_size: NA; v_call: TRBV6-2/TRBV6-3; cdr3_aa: CASSYSTPGLLHEPQHF
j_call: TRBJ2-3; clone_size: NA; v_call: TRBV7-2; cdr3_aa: CASSPLAGGGDTQYF
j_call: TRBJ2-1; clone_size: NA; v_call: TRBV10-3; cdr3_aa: CAISPGLPYNEQFF
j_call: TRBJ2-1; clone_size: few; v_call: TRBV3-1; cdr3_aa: CASSPRDTGVDEQFF
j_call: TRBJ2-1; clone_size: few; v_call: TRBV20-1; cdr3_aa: CSARPPYNEQFF
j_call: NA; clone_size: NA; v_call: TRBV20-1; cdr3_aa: CSPGHSNIQYF
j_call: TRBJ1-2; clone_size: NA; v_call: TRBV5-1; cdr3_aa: CASSLVRGGDGYTF
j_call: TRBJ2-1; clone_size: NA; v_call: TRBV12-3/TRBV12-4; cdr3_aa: CASSFLPYNEQFF
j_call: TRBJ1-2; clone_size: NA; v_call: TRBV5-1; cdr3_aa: CASSLVGQGPRGYGYTF
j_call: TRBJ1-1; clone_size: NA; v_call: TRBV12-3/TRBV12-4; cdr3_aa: CASKVRFTEAFF
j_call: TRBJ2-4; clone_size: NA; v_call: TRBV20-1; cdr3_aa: CSARPVAKNIQYF
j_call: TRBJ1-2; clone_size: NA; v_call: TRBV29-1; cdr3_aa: CSVEWGAAGYTF
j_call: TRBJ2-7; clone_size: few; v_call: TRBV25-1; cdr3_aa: CAAGGSATSSYEQYF
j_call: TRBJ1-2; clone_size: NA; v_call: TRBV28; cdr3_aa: CASTPGQPLYGYTF
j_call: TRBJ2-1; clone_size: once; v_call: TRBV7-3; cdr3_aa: CAGSLAGGYNEQFF
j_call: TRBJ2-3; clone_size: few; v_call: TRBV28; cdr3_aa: CASSLRGPDTQYF
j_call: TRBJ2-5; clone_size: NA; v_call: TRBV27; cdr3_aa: CASRRHGPQETQYF
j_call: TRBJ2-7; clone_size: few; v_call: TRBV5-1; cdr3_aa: CASSLDRDYFYEQYF
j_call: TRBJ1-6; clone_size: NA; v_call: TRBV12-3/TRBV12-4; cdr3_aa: CASSLEATAPLHF
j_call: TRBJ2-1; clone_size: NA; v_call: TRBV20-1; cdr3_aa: CSTIGLASNEQFF
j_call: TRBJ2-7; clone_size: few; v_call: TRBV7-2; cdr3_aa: CASSLAGQVNHEQYF
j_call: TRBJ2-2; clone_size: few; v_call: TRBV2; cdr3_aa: CASSETGGWTGELFF
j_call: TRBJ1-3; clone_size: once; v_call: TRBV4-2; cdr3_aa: CASSQVDNSGNTIYF
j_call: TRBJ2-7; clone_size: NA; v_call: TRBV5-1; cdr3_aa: CASSHGTRSHDEQYF
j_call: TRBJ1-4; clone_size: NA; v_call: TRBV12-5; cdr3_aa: CASGLSEFGEKLFF
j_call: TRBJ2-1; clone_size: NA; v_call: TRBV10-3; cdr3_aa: CAISTGGGYNEQFF